One and the same sample provided the 10 T cell receptor beta chains below, sequenced in a study of control samples from healthy donors and cancer patients. Clones were read by immunoSEQ multiplex PCR, and TCRdb kept only the in-frame ones, dropping some. Among 130,000 to 150,000 clones listed, 91% were seen once. The specimen was blood. These receptors all stem from a man younger than 40 in good health.

This clone came up a few times. This chain uses TRBV7-2 with TRBJ2-7; D is unclear. The V gene lost 1 base and the J gene lost 2 bases, with 3 bases spanning the gap. This CDR3 is built from 12 residues. Germline assignment: CDR1 SGHTA and CDR2 FQGNSA. The CDR3 loop reads CASSLVTYEQYF. In DNA form, the CDR3 reads TGTGCCAGCAGCTTAGTTACCTACGAGCAGTACTTC.

The rearrangement links TRBV5-1 to TRBJ2-1; 14 nucleotides match TRBD2. This CDR3 spans 16 amino acids. Germline V CDR1 and CDR2: SGHRS, YFSETQ. With 4 bases clipped from V and 4 bases from J, the junction kept 4 bases outside the gene matches. CDR3 in DNA: TGCGCCAGCAGCCTTGGGACTAGCGGGAGTTACAATGAGCAGTTCTTC. Protein: CASSLGTSGSYNEQFF.

The chain is built from TRBV4-2 and TRBJ2-6; D possibly corresponds to TRBD2 (5 bases). Germline V gene lookup returns CDR1 LGHNA and CDR2 YNFKEQ. Trimming took off 0 bases at V and 2 bases at J, with 8 bases between the two ends. This CDR3 region has 16 residues. The CDR3 here is CASSQDTGAGANVLTF. The CDR3, as DNA: TGTGCCAGCAGCCAAGATACCGGGGCTGGGGCCAACGTCCTGACTTTC.

The rearrangement uses TRBV2 and TRBJ1-1; no clear D gene. From germline, CDR1 is SNHLY and CDR2 FYNNEI. This CDR3 spans 15 amino acids. Trimming cost V 0 bases and J 1 base, with 9 bases left between them. The CDR3 is CASSEALRGNTEAFF. The CDR3 DNA follows: TGTGCCAGCAGTGAAGCGCTTCGAGGGAACACTGAAGCTTTCTTT.

This clone has a handful of counts. The CDR3 loop is CATRDINSNTEAFF. DNA for the CDR3: TGTGCCACCAGGGATATCAATTCGAACACTGAAGCTTTCTTT. The chain has TRBV6-5 and TRBJ1-1, with D possibly matching TRBD1 (5 bases). The CDR3 loop spans 14 amino acids. Trimming stripped 10 bases from V and 1 base from J, with 16 bases between. Per the germline V gene, CDR1 is MNHEY and CDR2 is SVGAGI.

This rearrangement joins TRBV12-3 or TRBV12-4 to TRBJ2-7; D might be TRBD1 (5 bases). This CDR3 comprises 12 residues. Trimming removed 3 bases at V and 6 bases at J, with 9 bases between. CDR3 in amino acids: CASSFAGSEQYF. For the CDR3, the DNA is TGTGCCAGCAGTTTTGCAGGGTCCGAGCAGTACTTC.

This clone is a singleton in its sample. The genes are TRBV7-2 and TRBJ2-7, with a possible D match to TRBD2 (6 bases). The CDR3 runs to 15 residues. Trimming stripped 0 bases from V and 2 bases from J, with 11 bases between. The germline gives CDR1 SGHTA, CDR2 FQGNSA. The CDR3 DNA follows: TGTGCCAGCAGCTTAGCTGGCGGGACCACCTACGAGCAGTACTTC. It translates to CASSLAGGTTYEQYF.

The chain carries TRBV12-3 or TRBV12-4 and TRBJ2-3; D unclear. This CDR3 region has 12 residues. Trimming pared 6 bases from V and 2 bases from J, leaving 6 bases between. The CDR3 DNA reads as TGTGCCAGCAGGCCAGACACAGATACGCAGTATTTT. Translated, it gives CASRPDTDTQYF.

This clone was detected only a few times. The genes are TRBV6-4 and TRBJ2-3; 9 bases fit TRBD1. Germline V CDR1 and CDR2: MRHNA, SNTAGT. The CDR3 spans 14 residues. V lost 4 bases, J lost 4 bases, and 3 bases stayed unmatched. CDR3 in amino acids: CASSGTGGADTQYF. In DNA, the CDR3 is TGTGCCAGCAGTGGTACAGGGGGCGCAGATACGCAGTATTTT.

V and J are TRBV12-3 or TRBV12-4 and TRBJ2-7; tentative D call: TRBD1 (6 bases). V lost 6 bases and J lost 5, with 11 bases in between. The CDR3 runs 12 residues. The CDR3 protein is CASRPRQDEQYF. The CDR3 nucleotides read TGTGCCAGCAGGCCCCGACAGGACGAGCAGTACTTC.